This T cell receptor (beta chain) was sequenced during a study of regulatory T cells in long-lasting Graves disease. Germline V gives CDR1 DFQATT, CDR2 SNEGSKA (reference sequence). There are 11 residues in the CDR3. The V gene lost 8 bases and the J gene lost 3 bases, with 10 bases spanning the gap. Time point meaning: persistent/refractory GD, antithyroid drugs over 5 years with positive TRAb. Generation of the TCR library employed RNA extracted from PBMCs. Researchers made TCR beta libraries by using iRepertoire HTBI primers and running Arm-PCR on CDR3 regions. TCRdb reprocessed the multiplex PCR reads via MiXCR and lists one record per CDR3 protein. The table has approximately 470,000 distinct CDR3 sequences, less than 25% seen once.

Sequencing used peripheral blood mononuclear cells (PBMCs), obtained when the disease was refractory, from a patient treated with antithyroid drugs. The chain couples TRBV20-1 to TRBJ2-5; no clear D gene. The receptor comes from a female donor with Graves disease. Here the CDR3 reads CSTLTEETQYF. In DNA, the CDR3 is TGCAGTACACTTACTGAAGAGACCCAGTACTTC.